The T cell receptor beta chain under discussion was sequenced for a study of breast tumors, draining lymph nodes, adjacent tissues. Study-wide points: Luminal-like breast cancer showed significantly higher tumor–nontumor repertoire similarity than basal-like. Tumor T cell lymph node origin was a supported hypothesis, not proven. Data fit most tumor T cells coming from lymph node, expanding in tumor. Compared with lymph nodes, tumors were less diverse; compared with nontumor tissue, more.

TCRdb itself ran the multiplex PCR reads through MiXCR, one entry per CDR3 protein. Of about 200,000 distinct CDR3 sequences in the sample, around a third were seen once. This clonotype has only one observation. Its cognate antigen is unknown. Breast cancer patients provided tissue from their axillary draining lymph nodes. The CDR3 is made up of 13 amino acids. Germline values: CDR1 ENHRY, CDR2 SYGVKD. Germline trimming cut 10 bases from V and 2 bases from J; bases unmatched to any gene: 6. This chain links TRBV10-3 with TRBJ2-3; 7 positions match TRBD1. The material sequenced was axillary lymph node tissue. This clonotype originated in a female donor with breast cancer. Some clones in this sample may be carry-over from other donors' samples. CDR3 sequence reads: CASRDRLTDTQYF. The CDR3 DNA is TGTGCCAGCCGGGACAGACTCACAGATACGCAGTATTTT.